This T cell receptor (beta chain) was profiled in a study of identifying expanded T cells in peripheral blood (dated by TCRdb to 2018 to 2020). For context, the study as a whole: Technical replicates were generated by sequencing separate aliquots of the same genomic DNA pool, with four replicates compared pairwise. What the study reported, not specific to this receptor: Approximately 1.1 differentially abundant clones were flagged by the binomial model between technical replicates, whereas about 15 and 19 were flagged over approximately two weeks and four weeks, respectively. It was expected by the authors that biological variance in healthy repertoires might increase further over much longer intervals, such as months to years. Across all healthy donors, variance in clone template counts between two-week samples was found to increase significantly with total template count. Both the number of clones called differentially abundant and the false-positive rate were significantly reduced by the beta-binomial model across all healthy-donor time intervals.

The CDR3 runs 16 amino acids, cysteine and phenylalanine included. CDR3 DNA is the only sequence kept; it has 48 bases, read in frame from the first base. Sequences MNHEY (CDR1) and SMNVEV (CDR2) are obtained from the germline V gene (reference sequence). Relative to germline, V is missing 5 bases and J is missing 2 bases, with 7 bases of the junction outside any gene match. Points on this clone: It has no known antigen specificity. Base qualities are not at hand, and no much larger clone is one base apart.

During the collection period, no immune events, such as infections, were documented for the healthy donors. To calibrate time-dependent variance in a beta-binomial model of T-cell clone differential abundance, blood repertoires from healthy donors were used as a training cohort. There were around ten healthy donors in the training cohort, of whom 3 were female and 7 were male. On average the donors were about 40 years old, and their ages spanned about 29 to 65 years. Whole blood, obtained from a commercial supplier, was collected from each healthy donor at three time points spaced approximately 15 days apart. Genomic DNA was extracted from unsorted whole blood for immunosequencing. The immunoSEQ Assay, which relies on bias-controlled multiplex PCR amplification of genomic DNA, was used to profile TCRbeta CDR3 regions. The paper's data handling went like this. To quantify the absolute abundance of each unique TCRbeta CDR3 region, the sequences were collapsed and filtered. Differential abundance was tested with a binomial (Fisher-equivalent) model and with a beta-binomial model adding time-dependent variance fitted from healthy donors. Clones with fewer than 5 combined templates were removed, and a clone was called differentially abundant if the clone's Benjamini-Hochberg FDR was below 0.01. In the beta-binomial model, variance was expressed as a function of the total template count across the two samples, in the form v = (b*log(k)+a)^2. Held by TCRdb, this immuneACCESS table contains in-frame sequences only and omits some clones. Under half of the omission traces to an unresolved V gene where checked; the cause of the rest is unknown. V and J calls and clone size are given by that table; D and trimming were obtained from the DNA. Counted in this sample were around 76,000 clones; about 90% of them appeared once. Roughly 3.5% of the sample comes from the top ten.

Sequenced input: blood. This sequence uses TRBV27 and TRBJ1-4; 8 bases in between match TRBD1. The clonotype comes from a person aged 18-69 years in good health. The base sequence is TGTGCCAGCAGTCGACAGGGGAGGGGGACTAATGAAAAACTGTTTTTT. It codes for CASSRQGRGTNEKLFF.